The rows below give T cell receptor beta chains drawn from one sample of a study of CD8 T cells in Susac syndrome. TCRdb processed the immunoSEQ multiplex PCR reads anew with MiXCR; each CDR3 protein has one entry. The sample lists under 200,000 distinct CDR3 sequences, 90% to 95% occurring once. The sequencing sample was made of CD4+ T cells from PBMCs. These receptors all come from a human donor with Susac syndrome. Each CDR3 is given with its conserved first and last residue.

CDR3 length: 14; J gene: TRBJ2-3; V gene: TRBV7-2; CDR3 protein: CASSLASLPGTQYF
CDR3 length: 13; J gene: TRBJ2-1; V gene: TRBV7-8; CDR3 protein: CASSLAPGNEQFF
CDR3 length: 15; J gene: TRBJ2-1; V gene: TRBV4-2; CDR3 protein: CASSQGPSEDNEQFF
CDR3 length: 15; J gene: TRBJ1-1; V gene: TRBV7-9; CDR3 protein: CASSPWGATPTEAFF
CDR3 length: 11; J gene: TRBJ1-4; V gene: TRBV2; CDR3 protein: CASTMDEKLFF
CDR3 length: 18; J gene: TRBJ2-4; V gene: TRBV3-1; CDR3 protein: CASSPKATGTVAKNIQYF
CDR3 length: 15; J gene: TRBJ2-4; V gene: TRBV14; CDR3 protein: CASSQEGLAKNIQYF
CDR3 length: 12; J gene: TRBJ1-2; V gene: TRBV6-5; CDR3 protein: CATVDGNYGYTF
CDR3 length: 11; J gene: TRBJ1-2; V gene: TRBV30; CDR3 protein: CAWGWGSGYTF
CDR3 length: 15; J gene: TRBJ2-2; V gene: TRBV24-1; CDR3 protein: CATSGAGGITGELFF
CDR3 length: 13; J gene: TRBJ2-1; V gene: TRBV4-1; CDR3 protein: CASKRATHNEQFF
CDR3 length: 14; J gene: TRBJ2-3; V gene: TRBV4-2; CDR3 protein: CASSQNPHGDTQYF
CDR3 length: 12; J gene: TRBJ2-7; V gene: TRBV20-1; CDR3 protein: CSARGLGVEQYF
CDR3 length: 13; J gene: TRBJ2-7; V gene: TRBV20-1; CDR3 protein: CSARDPATYEQYF
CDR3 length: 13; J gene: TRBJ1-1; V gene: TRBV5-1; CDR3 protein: CASSLGTGNKAFF
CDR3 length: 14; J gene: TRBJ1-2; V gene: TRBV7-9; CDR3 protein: CASSPDGANYGYTF
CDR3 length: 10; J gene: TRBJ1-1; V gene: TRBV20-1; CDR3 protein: CSVDTLVAFF
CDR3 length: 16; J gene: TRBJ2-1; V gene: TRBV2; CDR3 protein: CASRAPGLGRSNEQFF
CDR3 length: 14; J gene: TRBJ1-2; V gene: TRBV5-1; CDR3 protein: CASSSGAEGYGYTF
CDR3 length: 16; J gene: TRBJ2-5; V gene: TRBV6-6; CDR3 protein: CASSWPSGGRGETQYF
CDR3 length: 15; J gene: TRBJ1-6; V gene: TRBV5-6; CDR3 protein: CASSAWDSRNSPLHF
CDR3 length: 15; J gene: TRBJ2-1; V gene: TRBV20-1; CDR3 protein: CSAGGGGSSYNEQFF
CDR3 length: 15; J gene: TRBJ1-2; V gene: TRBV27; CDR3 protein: CASRRGQGAGYGYTF
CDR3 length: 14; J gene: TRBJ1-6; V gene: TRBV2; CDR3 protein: CASREFLQNSPLHF
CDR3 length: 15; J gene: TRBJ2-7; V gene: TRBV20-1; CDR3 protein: CSARSGRVGSYEQYF
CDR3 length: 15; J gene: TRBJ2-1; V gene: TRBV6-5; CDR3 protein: CASSPLGRGYNEQFF
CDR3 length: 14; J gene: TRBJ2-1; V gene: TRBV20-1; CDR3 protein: CSASEGGGYNEQFF
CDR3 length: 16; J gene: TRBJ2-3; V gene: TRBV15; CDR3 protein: CATSRGTGGQGDTQYF
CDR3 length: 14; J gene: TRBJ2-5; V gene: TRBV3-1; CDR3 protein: CASSPGPAGETQYF
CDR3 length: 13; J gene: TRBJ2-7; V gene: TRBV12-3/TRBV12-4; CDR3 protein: CASSLGSLYEQYF
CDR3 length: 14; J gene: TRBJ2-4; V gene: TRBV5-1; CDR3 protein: CASSLGLDSNIQYF
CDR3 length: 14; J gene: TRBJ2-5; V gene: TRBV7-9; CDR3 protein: CASSLVPLTGDQYF
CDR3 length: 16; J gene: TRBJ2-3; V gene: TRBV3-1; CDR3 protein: CASSQDLTGDTDTQYF
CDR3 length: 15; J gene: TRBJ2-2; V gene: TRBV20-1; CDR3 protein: CSARVGGQVTGELFF
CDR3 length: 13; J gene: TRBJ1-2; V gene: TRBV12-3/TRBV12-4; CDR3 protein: CASSPGVGYGYTF
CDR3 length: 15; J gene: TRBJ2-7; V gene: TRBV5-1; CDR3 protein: CASSLMRQGTYEQYF
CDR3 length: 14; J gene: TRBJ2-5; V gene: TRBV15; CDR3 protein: CATSRDRVYETQYF
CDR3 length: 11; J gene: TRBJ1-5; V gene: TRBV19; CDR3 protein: CASSISGPQHF
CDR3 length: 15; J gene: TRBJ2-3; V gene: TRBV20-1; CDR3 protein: CSASGSAGDTDTQYF
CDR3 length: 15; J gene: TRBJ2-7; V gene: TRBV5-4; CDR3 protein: CASSRTLGSGGLQYF
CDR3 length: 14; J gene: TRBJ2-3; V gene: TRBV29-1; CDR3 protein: CSLRQTFSTDTQYF